This T cell receptor beta chain derives from a study of prognosis after radiotherapy for stage I lung cancer. Whole-study context: Patients with stage I non-small cell lung cancer joined the study from early 2018 through January 2019. Stereotactic body radiotherapy was given without concurrent therapy in all patients.

Researchers used two-round multiplex PCR to amplify TCR beta CDR3 starting from genomic DNA. First-round PCR amplification was performed with primers specific to each TRBV and TRBJ gene. From the multiplex PCR reads, TCRdb called clonotypes with MiXCR, one entry per CDR3 protein. The sample records around 51,000 distinct CDR3 sequences, about 37% being singletons. This clonotype was observed many times. Per germline, CDR1 MGHDK and CDR2 SYGVNS. Trimming took off 8 bases at V and 7 bases at J, with 21 bases between the two ends. This CDR3 has 14 amino acids. The chain is built from TRBV25-1 and TRBJ2-7; the D gene is possibly TRBD2 (6 bases). This receptor was taken from a donor aged 50 or older with non-small cell lung cancer. The source was PBMCs, collected before or after stereotactic body radiation therapy (not recorded which). CDR3: CASGLGGIPSEQYF. CDR3 bases: TGTGCCAGCGGCCTGGGGGGTATTCCCTCTGAGCAGTACTTC.